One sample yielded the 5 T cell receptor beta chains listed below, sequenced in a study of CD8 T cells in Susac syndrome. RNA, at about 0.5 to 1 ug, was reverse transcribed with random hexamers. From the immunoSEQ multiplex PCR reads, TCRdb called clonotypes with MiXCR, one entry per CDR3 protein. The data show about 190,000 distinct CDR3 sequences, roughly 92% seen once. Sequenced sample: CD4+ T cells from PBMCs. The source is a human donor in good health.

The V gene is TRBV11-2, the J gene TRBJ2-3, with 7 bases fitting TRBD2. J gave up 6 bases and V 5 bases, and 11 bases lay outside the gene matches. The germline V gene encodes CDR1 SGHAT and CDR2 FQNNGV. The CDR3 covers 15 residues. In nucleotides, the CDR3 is TGTGCCAGCAGCCCGAGGACTAGGTGGGTGGATACGCAGTATTTT. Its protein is CASSPRTRWVDTQYF.

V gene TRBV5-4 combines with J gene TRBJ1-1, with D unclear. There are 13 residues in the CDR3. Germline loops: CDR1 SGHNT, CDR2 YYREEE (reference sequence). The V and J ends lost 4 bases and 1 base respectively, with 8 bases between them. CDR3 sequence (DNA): TGTGCCAGCAGCCCCCGGGAGAACACTGAAGCTTTCTTT. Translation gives CASSPRENTEAFF.

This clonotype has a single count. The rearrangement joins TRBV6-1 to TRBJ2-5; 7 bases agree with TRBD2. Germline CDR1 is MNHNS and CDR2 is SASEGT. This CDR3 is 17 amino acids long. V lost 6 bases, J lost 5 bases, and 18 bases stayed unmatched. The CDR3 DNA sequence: TGTGCCAGCAGACCCCCCCGGGCAGGACGACTAGCTGAGACCCAGTACTTC. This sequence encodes CASRPPRAGRLAETQYF.

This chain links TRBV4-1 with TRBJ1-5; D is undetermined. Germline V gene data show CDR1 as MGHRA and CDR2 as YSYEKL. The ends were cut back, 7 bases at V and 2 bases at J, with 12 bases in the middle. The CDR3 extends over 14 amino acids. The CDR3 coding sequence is TGCGCCAGCACCCTGTCCCAGGGCAATCAGCCCCAGCATTTT. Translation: CASTLSQGNQPQHF.

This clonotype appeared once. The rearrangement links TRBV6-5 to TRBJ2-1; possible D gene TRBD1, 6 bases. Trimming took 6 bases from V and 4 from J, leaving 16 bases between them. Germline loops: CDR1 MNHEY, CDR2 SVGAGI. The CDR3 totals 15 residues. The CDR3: CASRPGGREYNEQFF. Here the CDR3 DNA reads TGTGCCAGCAGACCTGGGGGCAGGGAGTACAATGAGCAGTTCTTC.